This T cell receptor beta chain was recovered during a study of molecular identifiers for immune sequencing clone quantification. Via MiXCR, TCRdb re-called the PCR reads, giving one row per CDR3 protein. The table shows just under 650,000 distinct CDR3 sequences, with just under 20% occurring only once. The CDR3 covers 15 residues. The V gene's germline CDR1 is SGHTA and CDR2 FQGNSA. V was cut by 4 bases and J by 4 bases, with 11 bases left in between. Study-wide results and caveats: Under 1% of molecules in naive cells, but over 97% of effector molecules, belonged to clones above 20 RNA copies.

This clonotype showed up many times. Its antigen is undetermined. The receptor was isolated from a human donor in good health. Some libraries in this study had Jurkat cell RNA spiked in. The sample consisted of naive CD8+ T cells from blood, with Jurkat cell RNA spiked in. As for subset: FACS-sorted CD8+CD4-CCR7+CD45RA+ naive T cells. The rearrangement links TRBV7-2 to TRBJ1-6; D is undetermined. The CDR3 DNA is TGTGCCAGCAGCTCCGGCGAGTATTATAATTCACCCCTCCACTTT. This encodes CASSSGEYYNSPLHF.